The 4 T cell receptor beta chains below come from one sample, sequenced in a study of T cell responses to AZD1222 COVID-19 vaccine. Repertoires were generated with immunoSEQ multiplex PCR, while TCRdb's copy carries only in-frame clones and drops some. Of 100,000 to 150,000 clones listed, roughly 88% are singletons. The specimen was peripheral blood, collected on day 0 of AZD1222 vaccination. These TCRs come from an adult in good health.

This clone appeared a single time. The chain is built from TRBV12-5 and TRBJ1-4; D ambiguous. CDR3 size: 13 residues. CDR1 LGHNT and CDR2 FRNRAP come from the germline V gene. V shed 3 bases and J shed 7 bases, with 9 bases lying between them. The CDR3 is CASGFGGFEKLFF. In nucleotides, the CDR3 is TGTGCTAGTGGTTTCGGAGGATTTGAAAAACTGTTTTTT.

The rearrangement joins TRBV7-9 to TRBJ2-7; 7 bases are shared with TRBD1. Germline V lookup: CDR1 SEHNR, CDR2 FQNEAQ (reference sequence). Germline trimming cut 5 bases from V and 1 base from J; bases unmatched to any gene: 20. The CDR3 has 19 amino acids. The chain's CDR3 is CASSRLGGGLTQTSYEQYF. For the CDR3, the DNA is TGTGCCAGCAGCCGCTTAGGGGGCGGGCTTACTCAGACGTCCTACGAGCAGTACTTC.

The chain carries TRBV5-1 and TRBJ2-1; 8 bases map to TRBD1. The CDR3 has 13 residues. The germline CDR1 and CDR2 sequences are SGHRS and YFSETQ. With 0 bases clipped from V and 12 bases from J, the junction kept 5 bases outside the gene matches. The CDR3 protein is CASSLGQGQGQFF. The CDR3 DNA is TGCGCCAGCAGCTTGGGACAGGGGCAGGGGCAGTTCTTC.

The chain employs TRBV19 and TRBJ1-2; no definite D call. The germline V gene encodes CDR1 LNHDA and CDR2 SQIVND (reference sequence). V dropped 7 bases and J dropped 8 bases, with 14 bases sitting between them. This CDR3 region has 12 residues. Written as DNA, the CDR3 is TGTGCCAGTATGCATGTCCGATTAGGCTACACCTTC. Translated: CASMHVRLGYTF.